The 10 T cell receptor beta chains presented below share a single source sample, sequenced in a study of T cells in Graves' hyperthyroidism and ophthalmopathy (dated by TCRdb to the late 2010s). Receptors were amplified or captured by multiplex PCR. Sequencing relied on an Illumina HiSeq 2000. The TCR beta CDR3 regions were amplified from RNA transcripts. A first-round RT-PCR of the TCR CDR3 used the HTBI primer set with the Qiagen OneStep RT-PCR kit. The raw public reads went through TCRdb reprocessing: fastp at Q25, MiXCR clone calling, in-frame beta chains kept. Records with the same CDR3 protein are collapsed into one entry carrying the most frequent genes and DNA. Recorded for this sample are fewer than 250,000 distinct CDR3 sequences; approximately 23% of them occurred a single time. The biggest ten clones account for about 40% of the sample. The sequenced sample consisted of blood. These receptors all come from a woman aged 40 to 50 with Graves' ophthalmopathy.

Note on this clonotype: A much larger clone is a single base away; this may be a read error. The chain employs TRBV2 and TRBJ2-5, with 11 bases fitting TRBD2. This CDR3 has 14 residues. Germline trimming cut 5 bases from V and 4 bases from J; bases unmatched to any gene: 3. Germline lookup yields CDR1 SNHLY and CDR2 FYNNEI. The CDR3 sequence is CASSTSGRRETQYF. As DNA, the CDR3 is TGTGCCAGCAGTACTAGCGGGAGAAGAGAGACCCAGTACTTC.

CDR3 coding DNA: TGTGCCAGCAGCCAAGGGGGACACACCGGGGAGCTGTTTTTT. Translating it yields CASSQGGHTGELFF. The genes are TRBV3-1 and TRBJ2-2; D tentatively fits TRBD1 or TRBD2 (5 bases each). The CDR3 totals 14 residues. Trimming stripped 1 base from V and 3 bases from J, with 6 bases between. Germline V lookup: CDR1 LGHDT, CDR2 YNNKEL (reference sequence).

Regarding this clonotype: With a much larger clone just one base away, this may be a read error. CDR3 nucleotides: TGCAGTGATAGAGCCCCGGGAAGCTCTGGGGCCAACGTCCTGACTTTC. Amino acids: CSDRAPGSSGANVLTF. This chain joins TRBV20-1 and TRBJ2-6; maybe TRBD2 (5 bases). This CDR3 has 16 amino acids. From germline, CDR1 is DFQATT and CDR2 SNEGSKA (reference sequence).

This clonotype was recorded a few times. The chain uses TRBV3-1 and TRBJ2-3, with 8 bases aligning to TRBD1. The CDR3 is 15 amino acids. Germline V lookup: CDR1 LGHDT, CDR2 YNNKEL (reference sequence). V dropped 0 bases and J dropped 4; count of bases not matched to a gene: 3. In nucleotides, the CDR3 is TGTGCCAGCAGCCAAGAGGACAGGGCGGCAGATACGCAGTATTTT. Protein: CASSQEDRAADTQYF.

This clonotype was counted a few times. The chain uses TRBV7-8 and TRBJ1-2, with 9 bases fitting TRBD1. The ends lost 5 bases at V and 7 bases at J; junction bases unmatched: 14. Germline loops: CDR1 SGHVS, CDR2 FQNEAQ. This CDR3 spans 16 amino acids. CDR3 nucleotide sequence: TGTGCCAGCAGCGAAAGAAGACAGGGGGTTTCTTTTGGCTACACCTTC. Protein sequence: CASSERRQGVSFGYTF. Supplemented by reference TRBV7-8 and TRBJ1-2, the full variable domain reads GAGVSQSPRYKVAKRGQDVALRCDPISGHVSLFWYQQALGQGPEFLTYFQNEAQLDKSGLPSDRFFAERPEGSVSTLKIQRTQQEDSAVYLCASSERRQGVSFGYTFGSGTRLTVV.

This clonotype came up many times. This chain connects TRBV2 to TRBJ2-5, with 7 bases aligning to TRBD1. The length of the CDR3 is 14 residues. J lost 4 bases, V lost 7 bases, and 9 bases had no gene match. Germline V CDR1 and CDR2: SNHLY, FYNNEI. CDR3 sequence: CASKLLTGLETQYF. CDR3 in DNA: TGTGCCAGCAAGCTACTGACAGGGCTAGAGACCCAGTACTTC.

This clonotype is a singleton in its sample. The chain combines TRBV20-1 with TRBJ2-5; D uncertain. Germline V gives CDR1 DFQATT, CDR2 SNEGSKA (reference sequence). The length of the CDR3 is 12 residues. V shed 0 bases and J shed 4 bases, with 6 bases lying between them. In nucleotides, the CDR3 is TGCAGTGCTAGAGATCTAGGAGAGACCCAGTACTTC. This translates into CSARDLGETQYF.

The chain has TRBV11-2 and TRBJ2-5; 11 positions match TRBD2. With 3 bases clipped from V and 0 bases from J, the junction kept 9 bases outside the gene matches. Germline V gene lookup returns CDR1 SGHAT and CDR2 FQNNGV. This CDR3 contains 18 residues. CDR3 sequence: CASSFGTSGREYQETQYF. CDR3 nucleotide sequence: TGTGCCAGCAGCTTCGGGACTAGCGGAAGAGAGTACCAAGAGACCCAGTACTTC.

This clonotype has at least ten counts. The rearrangement uses TRBV4-1 and TRBJ2-3; the match to TRBD2 covers 10 bases. V shed 4 bases, J shed 3 bases, and the junction held 10 bases outside the gene matches. Per the germline V gene, CDR1 is MGHRA and CDR2 is YSYEKL. This CDR3 has 17 amino acids. CDR3 bases: TGCGCCAGCAGCCCCAGACTAGCTAGCGGGGGAACAGATACGCAGTATTTT. It codes for CASSPRLASGGTDTQYF.

At least ten counts were recorded for this clonotype. The chain is built from TRBV11-2 and TRBJ1-1; no definite D call. CDR3 length: 15 amino acids. CDR1 and CDR2 from the germline V gene are SGHAT and FQNNGV. V lost 2 bases, J lost 0 bases, and 10 bases lay in between. CDR3 residues: CASSLRGIMNTEAFF. In nucleotides, the CDR3 is TGTGCCAGCAGCTTAAGAGGTATTATGAACACTGAAGCTTTCTTT.